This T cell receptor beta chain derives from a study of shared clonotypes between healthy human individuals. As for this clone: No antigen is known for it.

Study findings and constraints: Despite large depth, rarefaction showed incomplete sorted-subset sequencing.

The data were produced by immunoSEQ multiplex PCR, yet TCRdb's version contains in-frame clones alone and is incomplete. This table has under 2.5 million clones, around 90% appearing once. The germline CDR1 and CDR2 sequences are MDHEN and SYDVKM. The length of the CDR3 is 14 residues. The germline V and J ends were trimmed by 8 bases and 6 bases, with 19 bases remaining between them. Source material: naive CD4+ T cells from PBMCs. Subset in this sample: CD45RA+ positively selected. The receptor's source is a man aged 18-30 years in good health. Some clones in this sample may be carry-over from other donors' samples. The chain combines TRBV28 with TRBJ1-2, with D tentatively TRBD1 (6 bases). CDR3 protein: CASGLQGMGNGYTF. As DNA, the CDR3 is TGTGCCAGCGGACTACAGGGAATGGGGAATGGCTACACCTTC.